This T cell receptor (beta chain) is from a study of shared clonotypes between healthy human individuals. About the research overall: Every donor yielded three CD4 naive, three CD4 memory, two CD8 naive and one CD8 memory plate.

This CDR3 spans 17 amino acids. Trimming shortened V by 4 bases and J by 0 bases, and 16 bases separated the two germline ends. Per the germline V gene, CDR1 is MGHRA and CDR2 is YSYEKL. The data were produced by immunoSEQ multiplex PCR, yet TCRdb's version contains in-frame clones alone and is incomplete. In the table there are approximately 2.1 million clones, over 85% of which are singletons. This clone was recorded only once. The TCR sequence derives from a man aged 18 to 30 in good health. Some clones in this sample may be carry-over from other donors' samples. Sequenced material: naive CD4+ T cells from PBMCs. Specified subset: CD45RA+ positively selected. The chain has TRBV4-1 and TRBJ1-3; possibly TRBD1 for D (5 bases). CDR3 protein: CASSPRAQRGSGNTIYF. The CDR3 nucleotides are TGCGCCAGCAGCCCCCGAGCACAAAGGGGCTCTGGAAACACCATATATTTT.